The 11 T cell receptor beta chains below come from one sample, sequenced in a study of blood T cell repertoires in COVID-19. Sequencing was performed with immunoSEQ multiplex PCR; in TCRdb, only in-frame clones are kept and a portion is missing. The data contain over 200,000 clones, 84% of them seen just once; the ten biggest clones take up about 6.6%. Specimen: PBMCs or T cells enriched from blood (not recorded which). These receptors were collected from a woman between 40 and 50 years old who had recovered from COVID-19.

This clone was counted a few times. V usage is TRBV2 and J usage is TRBJ1-1; TRBD1 agrees at 7 bases. The CDR3 contains 14 residues. Germline V gene sequence: CDR1 SNHLY, CDR2 FYNNEI. The J segment lost 0 bases and the V segment lost 6 bases, leaving 4 bases of the junction unmatched. CDR3: CASSWDSMNTEAFF. The CDR3 DNA is TGTGCCAGCAGCTGGGACAGCATGAACACTGAAGCTTTCTTT.

This sequence joins TRBV4-2 and TRBJ2-5, with TRBD1 as a possible D gene (6 bases). Germline CDR1 LGHNA, CDR2 YNFKEQ. V was clipped by 2 bases and J by 5 bases, with 18 bases between them. This CDR3 region has 16 residues. The CDR3 nucleotides are TGTGCCAGCAGCCAAATCACGCCCCAGGGGCGGGAGACCCAGTACTTC. This codes for CASSQITPQGRETQYF.

The table lists this clone with a count of one. The V call is TRBV6-2 or TRBV6-3, the J call TRBJ1-5; D may be TRBD1 (5 bases). Germline lookup yields CDR1 MNHEY and CDR2 SVGEGT. This CDR3 spans 13 amino acids. Trimming pared 5 bases from V and 3 bases from J, leaving 8 bases between. The CDR3 sequence: CASSRRANQPQHF. Written as DNA, the CDR3 is TGTGCCAGCAGTCGCAGGGCCAATCAGCCCCAGCATTTT.

This chain connects TRBV12-3 or TRBV12-4 to TRBJ1-1; D is perhaps TRBD1 (6 bases). The CDR3 sequence is 13 residues long. Trimming removed 4 bases at V and 6 bases at J, with 12 bases between. The CDR3 reads CASSWGGAAEAFF. Here the CDR3 DNA reads TGTGCCAGCAGTTGGGGGGGGGCGGCTGAAGCTTTCTTT.

The J gene is TRBJ1-4, the V gene TRBV5-6; D not certain. Germline CDR1 reads SGHDT; CDR2 reads YYEEEE. V lost 4 bases and J 2 bases, leaving 9 bases between the germline ends. CDR3 length equals 14 residues. The CDR3 DNA sequence: TGTGCCAGCAGCCCGGGGTTGACTAATGAAAAACTGTTTTTT. Amino acid sequence: CASSPGLTNEKLFF.

The chain carries TRBV11-3 and TRBJ2-3, with D maybe TRBD2 (7 bases). V dropped 4 bases and J dropped 3 bases, with 11 bases sitting between them. Germline-derived CDR1 and CDR2 are SGHNT and YENEEA. CDR3 length equals 14 residues. CDR3 nucleotide sequence: TGTGCCAGCAGCTCGGGGGGCTGGACAGATACGCAGTATTTT. Its translation is CASSSGGWTDTQYF.

This clone was recorded a few times. This chain joins TRBV19 and TRBJ2-3, with a weak D call TRBD1 (6 bases). With 5 bases removed from V and 2 bases from J, the gap between germline ends came to 8 bases. Germline V gene sequence: CDR1 LNHDA, CDR2 SQIVND (reference sequence). This CDR3 is built from 13 residues. Here the CDR3 DNA reads TGTGCCAGTAGTTGGACAGTCACAGATACGCAGTATTTT. Protein product: CASSWTVTDTQYF.

This chain uses TRBV18 with TRBJ2-5, with D possibly being TRBD1 (5 bases). V dropped 6 bases and J dropped 6 bases, with 20 bases sitting between them. The CDR3 contains 15 residues. Germline loops: CDR1 KGHSH, CDR2 LQKENI. The CDR3 region has the DNA TGTGCCAGCTCCCTCTTCGGCAGGGTCGAAAAGACCCAGTACTTC. Translation gives CASSLFGRVEKTQYF.

The chain is built from TRBV27 and TRBJ2-7, with a possible D match to TRBD2 (6 bases). The CDR3 runs 13 residues. The V gene's germline CDR1 is MNHEY and CDR2 SMNVEV (reference sequence). Trimming took 10 bases from V and 2 from J, leaving 15 bases between them. The CDR3 loop is CATRLWGAYEQYF. In DNA form, the CDR3 reads TGTGCCACCCGACTTTGGGGGGCCTACGAGCAGTACTTC.

The chain uses TRBV7-9 and TRBJ1-1; TRBD1 is a possible D gene (5 bases). This CDR3 is 16 amino acids long. Trimming took 5 bases from V and 6 from J, leaving 22 bases between them. Germline CDR1 SEHNR, CDR2 FQNEAQ (reference sequence). CDR3: CASSTITWGEGAEAFF. Written as DNA, the CDR3 is TGTGCCAGCAGCACAATCACGTGGGGGGAGGGAGCTGAAGCTTTCTTT.

The genes are TRBV19 and TRBJ2-2; TRBD2 aligns across 9 bases. V was pared by 3 bases and J by 3 bases, with 2 bases of the junction left unmatched. This CDR3 is built from 15 residues. Germline lookup yields CDR1 LNHDA and CDR2 SQIVND (reference sequence). The CDR3 DNA follows: TGTGCCAGTAGTATTAGCGGGAGATACACCGGGGAGCTGTTTTTT. It encodes CASSISGRYTGELFF.